This T cell receptor beta chain was sequenced during a study of T cells in Graves' hyperthyroidism and ophthalmopathy. Whole-study findings and limits: Most thyroid clonotypes that were expanded above 0.001 also turned up in blood.

Amplification of TCR beta CDR3 regions used RNA as the template. The TCR CDR3 was amplified in a first-round RT-PCR using the HTBI primer set. TCRdb recomputed calls from the multiplex PCR reads with MiXCR, one row per CDR3 protein. The sample has 300,000 to 350,000 distinct CDR3 sequences; 15% to 20% are singletons. Regarding this clonotype: The target antigen is unknown.

V dropped 1 base and J dropped 1 base, with 9 bases sitting between them. The CDR3 loop spans 15 amino acids. This chain uses TRBV12-3 or TRBV12-4 with TRBJ2-3, with D possibly matching TRBD2 (5 bases). The specimen was blood. The TCR was taken from a woman aged 50 to 65 with Graves' hyperthyroidism. CDR3 nucleotide sequence: TGTGCCAGCAGTTTAGTCGGAGGACGCACAGATACGCAGTATTTT. This gives the protein CASSLVGGRTDTQYF.